A single sample gave rise to the 15 T cell receptor beta chains below, sequenced in a study of blood T cells in healthy people across ages. Alongside a J-beta primer mix, a sample-barcoded 5' primer served in a second PCR lasting about 7 to 11 cycles. One entry per CDR3 protein, called by TCRdb with MiXCR from the 5' RACE reads. The profile shows about 500,000 distinct CDR3 sequences, under 30% of them singletons. This sample was shared with a second study, whose subject was T cells of mothers and their children.

The sequencing input was blood. Source of these receptors: a boy between 10 and 17 years old in good health.

The chain is built from TRBV28 and TRBJ2-5, with 7 bases lining up with TRBD2. The end of the DNA fits TRBJ2-1 better, so the J call may be wrong. Germline V CDR1 and CDR2: MDHEN, SYDVKM. This CDR3 region has 12 residues. The CDR3 DNA is TGTGCCAGCAGTTCAGGGAGGGATGAGCAGTTCTTC. As protein: CASSSGRDEQFF.

This clonotype was recorded a few times. V gene TRBV7-2 combines with J gene TRBJ2-5; D ambiguous. V lost 3 bases, J lost 14 bases, and 16 bases lay in between. This CDR3 is 12 amino acids long. CDR1 SGHTA and CDR2 FQGNSA come from the germline V gene. Here the CDR3 reads CASSFYPTGLYF. DNA for the CDR3: TGTGCCAGCAGCTTTTACCCGACTGGTTTATACTTC.

This clonotype appeared a few times. The chain is built from TRBV3-1 and TRBJ2-5, with D possibly called TRBD1 or TRBD2 (5 bases each). Trimming took 1 base from V and 1 from J, leaving 7 bases between them. This CDR3 has 14 amino acids. The germline gives CDR1 LGHDT, CDR2 YNNKEL (reference sequence). DNA for the CDR3: TGTGCCAGCAGCCAAGGGGGACCCCAAGAGACCCAGTACTTC. Translating gives CASSQGGPQETQYF.

The chain employs TRBV6-1 and TRBJ2-2; 8 nucleotides align to TRBD1. Germline CDR1 reads MNHNS; CDR2 reads SASEGT. The CDR3 consists of 16 residues. Germline trimming cut 6 bases from V and 5 bases from J; bases unmatched to any gene: 11. In DNA, the CDR3 is TGTGCCAGCAGGATTGTGCGGACAGGGCGGACCGGGGAGCTGTTTTTT. This gives the protein CASRIVRTGRTGELFF.

J is TRBJ1-1 and V is TRBV6-1; D remains ambiguous. The V end was cut by 10 bases, the J end by 6 bases, with 18 bases between. The CDR3 loop spans 13 amino acids. In germline, CDR1 is MNHNS, CDR2 SASEGT. In DNA form, the CDR3 reads TGTGCCACCCGGGCCTCCTGGGCCGCTGAAGCTTTCTTT. Protein product: CATRASWAAEAFF.

This clonotype has a handful of counts. This chain links TRBV18 with TRBJ1-4; D remains unclear. The CDR3 covers 16 residues. The germline gives CDR1 KGHSH, CDR2 LQKENI. V lost 3 bases and J lost 0, with 11 bases in between. The CDR3 spells CASSPWPESTNEKLFF. The CDR3 DNA sequence: TGTGCCAGCTCACCCTGGCCAGAATCAACTAATGAAAAACTGTTTTTT.

This clonotype appeared many times. The rearrangement joins TRBV6-5 to TRBJ2-5; perhaps TRBD1 as D (6 bases). V lost 4 bases, J lost 2 bases, and 8 bases lay in between. Germline CDR1 is MNHEY and CDR2 is SVGAGI. The CDR3 has 13 amino acids. This CDR3 reads CASSSDSQETQYF. The CDR3 DNA reads as TGTGCCAGCAGTTCGGACAGTCAAGAGACCCAGTACTTC.

The genes are TRBV6-2 or TRBV6-3 and TRBJ2-1; tentative D call: TRBD1 (6 bases). Trimming took 4 bases from V and 5 from J, leaving 15 bases between them. Germline CDR1 reads MNHEY; CDR2 reads SVGEGT. The length of the CDR3 is 15 residues. CDR3 DNA: TGTGCCAGCAGTTTAATACAGGGCTTAGACAATGAGCAGTTCTTC. It codes for CASSLIQGLDNEQFF.

This clonotype was picked up a small number of times. The chain combines TRBV9 with TRBJ2-7, with D possibly TRBD2 on 5 matching bases. This CDR3 has 14 residues. V was trimmed by 4 bases and J by 2 bases, leaving 13 bases between them. Germline assignment: CDR1 SGDLS and CDR2 YYNGEE. In DNA form, the CDR3 reads TGTGCCAGCAGCCCGGGAAGGGCTCCCTACGAGCAGTACTTC. Translation: CASSPGRAPYEQYF.

Only a few counts were recorded for this clonotype. The junction and the germline gene differ at one end; a read error may be behind it. This chain links TRBV12-3 or TRBV12-4 with TRBJ1-1; D is unclear. The CDR3 has 13 residues. The CDR3 loop is CASSLRSATEASF. The CDR3 nucleotides are TGTGCCAGCAGTTTACGCTCGGCCACTGAAGCTTCCTTT.

This clonotype was detected only a few times. The J gene is TRBJ2-1, the V gene TRBV9; 9 nucleotides match TRBD2. Looked up from germline, CDR1 is SGDLS and CDR2 is YYNGEE. There are 16 residues in the CDR3. J lost 7 bases, V lost 0 bases, and 8 bases had no gene match. CDR3 residues: CASSVVAGANWNEQFF. For the CDR3, the DNA is TGTGCCAGCAGCGTAGTAGCGGGAGCAAACTGGAATGAGCAGTTCTTC.

This chain links TRBV28 with TRBJ1-1, with D unresolved. The V and J ends lost 8 bases and 1 base respectively, with 20 bases between them. The germline gives CDR1 MDHEN, CDR2 SYDVKM. The CDR3 loop spans 16 amino acids. This CDR3 reads CASPGTGYSRNTEAFF. The CDR3 bases are TGTGCCAGCCCTGGAACGGGCTATTCGCGGAACACTGAAGCTTTCTTT.

This clonotype showed up just once. The genes are TRBV24-1 and TRBJ2-5; 7 bases align to TRBD2. The J call is doubtful: the DNA matches TRBJ2-1 better. This CDR3 is built from 14 residues. Germline V gene lookup returns CDR1 KGHDR and CDR2 SFDVKD. CDR3 nucleotides: TGTGCCACCAAGTCTAGCGGATCCAACCCTGAGCAGTTCTTC. This sequence encodes CATKSSGSNPEQFF.

V is TRBV28 and J is TRBJ1-5; tentative D call: TRBD1 (5 bases). Germline V gives CDR1 MDHEN, CDR2 SYDVKM. This CDR3 contains 14 residues. V was cut by 6 bases and J by 1 base, with 10 bases left in between. The CDR3 sequence is CASRLRQSNQPQHF. The CDR3 coding sequence is TGTGCCAGCAGGCTGCGACAGAGCAATCAGCCCCAGCATTTT.

This clonotype has a handful of counts. The J gene is TRBJ2-3, the V gene TRBV9; 8 bases are shared with TRBD2. This CDR3 spans 13 amino acids. Per the germline V gene, CDR1 is SGDLS and CDR2 is YYNGEE. V lost 8 bases and J lost 5; bases outside the gene matches: 7. CDR3 region: CASTGGAKDTQYF. CDR3 DNA: TGTGCCAGTACGGGGGGGGCTAAAGATACGCAGTATTTT.